This section outlines one TCR beta chain sequence together with its context. What it binds is not known. TCR beta CDR3 sequences were amplified from RNA transcripts. The HTBI set primed first-round TCR CDR3 RT-PCR. TCRdb reanalysed the multiplex PCR reads using MiXCR and keeps one entry per CDR3 protein. Of more than 300,000 distinct CDR3 sequences listed, less than 20% are singletons. The study excluded patients with uncontrolled infection, other autoimmune disease, pregnancy or lactation. Germline CDR1 and CDR2: SGHAT and FQNNGV. The CDR3 totals 14 residues. V lost 4 bases to trimming and J lost 5 bases, with 14 bases between them. The sample is drawn from a study of T cells in Graves' hyperthyroidism and ophthalmopathy. Findings and caveats of the study: Before onset, by a median of about six months, the model predicted ophthalmopathy. Most expanded thyroid clonotypes above 0.001 recurred in blood.

The V gene is TRBV11-2, the J gene TRBJ2-5; no reliable D call. Sequenced input: blood. This clonotype originated in a man aged 18 to 29 with Graves' ophthalmopathy. The DNA of the CDR3 is TGTGCCAGCAGCTCATCCAGGCGGTGGGAGACCCAGTACTTC. Encoded protein: CASSSSRRWETQYF.